This T cell receptor (beta chain) was profiled in a study of control samples from healthy donors and cancer patients. Some clones are missing from TCRdb's copy, which holds only in-frame ones; the method was immunoSEQ multiplex PCR. The table shows about 86,000 clones, with over 90% occurring only once. CDR1 is SGHTA, CDR2 FQGNSA, per germline. V was clipped by 3 bases and J by 4 bases, with 12 bases between them. The CDR3 length is 14 residues. This chain uses TRBV7-2 with TRBJ1-2, with no clear D. The sequenced sample consisted of blood. This receptor was obtained from a woman younger than 35 in good health. The CDR3 DNA reads as TGTGCCAGCAGCTTTTACGGAACCCCCTATGGCTACACCTTC. Translating gives CASSFYGTPYGYTF.